A single sample gave rise to the 3 T cell receptor beta chains below, sequenced in a study of shared T cell receptors in the human thymus. TCRdb keeps only in-frame clones here, not all; method: immunoSEQ multiplex PCR. In the table there are hundreds of thousands of clones, approximately 90% of which are singletons. These same data were also listed under a study on human thymus T cells.

The sequenced material came from thymocytes. These receptors were taken from a boy in the first two years of life with a congenital heart defect.

The V and J genes are TRBV18 and TRBJ1-1, with 7 nucleotides matching TRBD1. The V gene end was trimmed by 5 bases and the J gene end by 3 bases; junction bases not matched to a gene: 18. The germline V gene has CDR1 KGHSH and CDR2 LQKENI. This CDR3 is 18 amino acids long. The CDR3 bases are TGTGCCAGCTCATCACTCGACAGGGCCGCTCCCGCACACACTGAAGCTTTCTTT. Its protein product is CASSSLDRAAPAHTEAFF.

V is TRBV6-1 and J is TRBJ1-1; tentatively, D is TRBD1 (5 bases). Germline CDR1 and CDR2: MNHNS and SASEGT. V was pared by 7 bases and J by 5 bases, with 14 bases between. The length of the CDR3 is 13 residues. The CDR3 bases are TGTGCCAGCAAACCGAGCAGGGTTACTGAAGCTTTCTTT. Its translation: CASKPSRVTEAFF.

The CDR3 coding sequence is TGTGCCTGGAGGGTGGGCACGCGTAGTGGCTACACCTTC. It yields the protein CAWRVGTRSGYTF. The V gene is TRBV30, the J gene TRBJ1-2; D ambiguous. Trimming took off 3 bases at V and 7 bases at J, with 15 bases between the two ends. The germline V gene has CDR1 GTSNPN and CDR2 SVGIG (reference sequence). This CDR3 is built from 13 residues.